The present entry profiles one T cell receptor (beta chain) with its context. TCRdb keeps only in-frame clones here, not all; method: immunoSEQ multiplex PCR. Of around 110,000 clones in the sample, 85% to 90% are singletons; the top ten hold 2.3%. Germline loops: CDR1 MNHEY, CDR2 SMNVEV (reference sequence). V lost 6 bases, J lost 7 bases, and 13 bases lay in between. The CDR3 totals 14 residues. This sample was taken from a study of control samples from healthy donors and cancer patients. Sequenced: blood. This chain links TRBV27 with TRBJ1-6; D not resolved. The receptor's source is a woman aged 70 to 79 in good health. CDR3 in amino acids: CASRRPSFNSPLHF. The CDR3 DNA sequence: TGTGCCAGCAGGCGTCCCTCGTTCAATTCACCCCTCCACTTT.